The 13 T cell receptor beta chains listed next were all sequenced from one sample in a study of T cell responses to AZD1222 COVID-19 vaccine. Clones were sequenced by immunoSEQ multiplex PCR, and TCRdb holds only the in-frame ones, with some missing. This sample has around 35,000 clones, with 75% to 90% found just once. The source material was peripheral blood, sampled on day 0 of AZD1222 vaccination. The receptors stem from an adult in good health.

This chain joins TRBV18 and TRBJ1-2; D unclear. Germline CDR1 reads KGHSH; CDR2 reads LQKENI. This CDR3 is built from 13 residues. V was shortened by 2 bases and J by 7 bases, with 11 bases between the two germline ends. The CDR3 DNA reads as TGTGCCAGCTCACCAGTCAGTTCAGGTGGCTACACCTTC. This codes for CASSPVSSGGYTF.

On this clone: Mismatch with germline at one junction end may stem from a read error. This CDR3 reads CASSQGYYYERYF. Written as DNA, the CDR3 is TGTGCCAGCAGCCAAGGTTATTACTACGAGCGGTACTTC. The chain joins TRBV4-2 to TRBJ2-7; D unresolved. The CDR3 is 13 residues long. Germline V gene data show CDR1 as LGHNA and CDR2 as YNFKEQ.

The chain carries TRBV27 and TRBJ2-1; 7 bases line up with TRBD2. The CDR3 has 15 amino acids. Germline loops: CDR1 MNHEY, CDR2 SMNVEV (reference sequence). Unmatched junction bases numbered 10, after V lost 3 bases and J lost 8 bases. The DNA of the CDR3 is TGTGCCAGCAGTTTTCTGGCGGGAGAGGGCGATGAGCAGTTCTTC. Translated: CASSFLAGEGDEQFF.

This clone was counted once. The V and J genes are TRBV6-1 and TRBJ1-5; D not certain. Germline V gene sequence: CDR1 MNHNS, CDR2 SASEGT. The CDR3 spans 13 residues. Trimming left V 2 bases short and J 6 bases short, with 8 bases between. CDR3 DNA sequence: TGTGCCAGCAGTGAAATTCGGGGTCAGCCCCAGCATTTT. Its translation is CASSEIRGQPQHF.

This clone was detected once. The CDR3 spells CASSLSGGVNEQFF. The CDR3 nucleotides are TGTGCCAGCAGCTTATCAGGGGGGGTCAATGAGCAGTTCTTC. The chain joins TRBV7-9 to TRBJ2-1; tentatively, D is TRBD1 or TRBD2 (7 bases each). This CDR3 contains 14 residues. Looked up from germline, CDR1 is SEHNR and CDR2 is FQNEAQ (reference sequence). The ends were cut back, 2 bases at V and 6 bases at J, with 11 bases in the middle.

V is TRBV5-5 and J is TRBJ1-2; tentative D call: TRBD1 (5 bases). This CDR3 region has 15 residues. Germline-derived CDR1 and CDR2 are SGHKS and YYEKEE (reference sequence). Between the trimmed V and J ends, which lost 4 bases and 4 bases, there was a span of 17 bases. CDR3 protein: CASSQKGPGGYGYTF. The CDR3 DNA follows: TGTGCCAGCAGCCAGAAGGGGCCGGGCGGCTATGGCTACACCTTC.

The CDR3 protein is CASSQRGGRTSGENNEQFF. The CDR3 coding sequence is TGTGCCAGCAGCCAACGTGGGGGGAGGACTAGCGGGGAAAACAATGAGCAGTTCTTC. The chain couples TRBV3-1 (or the pseudogene TRBV3-2) to TRBJ2-1; TRBD2 aligns across 12 bases. Germline assignment: CDR1 LGHDT and CDR2 YNNKEL (reference sequence). Trimming took 2 bases from V and 5 from J; bases not matched to a gene: 13. The CDR3 sequence is 19 residues long.

This clone came up once. This chain uses TRBV6-5 with TRBJ2-7, with a weak D call TRBD1 (6 bases). Trimming took off 2 bases at V and 2 bases at J, with 10 bases between the two ends. The CDR3 covers 14 residues. Per the germline V gene, CDR1 is MNHEY and CDR2 is SVGAGI. Written as DNA, the CDR3 is TGTGCCAGCAGTTACGGGGCAGGGGCCTACGAGCAGTACTTC. Translating it yields CASSYGAGAYEQYF.

The chain carries TRBV5-5 and TRBJ2-1; D is perhaps TRBD1 or TRBD2 (5 bases each). The V and J ends lost 4 bases and 7 bases respectively, with 12 bases between them. The CDR3 has 13 residues. The germline V gene has CDR1 SGHKS and CDR2 YYEKEE (reference sequence). The CDR3 sequence is CASSLRWGNEQFF. The CDR3 nucleotides read TGTGCCAGCAGCCTCCGATGGGGGAATGAGCAGTTCTTC. Looking up the rest from reference TRBV5-5 and TRBJ2-1 gives the full variable domain: DAGVTQSPTHLIKTRGQQVTLRCSPISGHKSVSWYQQVLGQGPQFIFQYYEKEERGRGNFPDRFSARQFPNYSSELNVNALLLGDSALYLCASSLRWGNEQFFGPGTRLTVL.

The chain carries TRBV5-1 and TRBJ2-6, with 8 bases aligning to TRBD1. The germline V gene has CDR1 SGHRS and CDR2 YFSETQ. V dropped 0 bases and J dropped 2; count of bases not matched to a gene: 10. This CDR3 has 19 amino acids. CDR3 in amino acids: CASSLGLTGGRTGANVLTF. The CDR3 nucleotides read TGCGCCAGCAGCTTGGGCCTAACAGGGGGAAGGACTGGGGCCAACGTCCTGACTTTC.

This clone showed up just once. The chain joins TRBV10-1 to TRBJ2-5, with TRBD2 matching 8 bases. The trim removed 2 bases at V and 5 bases at J, leaving 7 bases unmatched. Germline V gene lookup returns CDR1 WNHNN and CDR2 SYGVQD (reference sequence). The CDR3 consists of 15 residues. CDR3 in amino acids: CASSERRGAWETQYF. Here the CDR3 DNA reads TGCGCCAGCAGTGAGAGGCGGGGGGCCTGGGAGACCCAGTACTTC.

The V call is TRBV27, the J call TRBJ1-5; 9 positions match TRBD1. The germline gives CDR1 MNHEY, CDR2 SMNVEV (reference sequence). Losses at the gene ends were 1 base for V and 4 bases for J; bases not matched to a gene: 5. The CDR3 length is 16 residues. CDR3 nucleotides: TGTGCCAGCAGTTTATTTGGGGACAGGGCAAATCAGCCCCAGCATTTT. It is translated as CASSLFGDRANQPQHF.

The chain is built from TRBV9 and TRBJ1-4; D is unclear. The CDR3 is made up of 14 amino acids. Per germline, CDR1 SGDLS and CDR2 YYNGEE. V shed 1 base and J shed 3 bases, with 7 bases lying between them. DNA of the CDR3: TGTGCCAGCAGCGTAAGAAGTGCTAATGAAAAACTGTTTTTT. It translates to CASSVRSANEKLFF.